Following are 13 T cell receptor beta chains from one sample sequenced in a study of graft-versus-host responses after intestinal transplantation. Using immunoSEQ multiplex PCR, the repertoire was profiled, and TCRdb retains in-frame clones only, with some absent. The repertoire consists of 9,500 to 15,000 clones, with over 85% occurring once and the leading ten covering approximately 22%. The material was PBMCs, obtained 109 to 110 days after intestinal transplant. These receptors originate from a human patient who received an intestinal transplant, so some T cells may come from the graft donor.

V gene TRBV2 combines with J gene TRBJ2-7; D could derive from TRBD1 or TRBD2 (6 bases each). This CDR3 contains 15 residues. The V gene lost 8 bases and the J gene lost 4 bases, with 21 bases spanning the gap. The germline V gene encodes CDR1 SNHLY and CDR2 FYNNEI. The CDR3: CASYDPRGTFYEQYF. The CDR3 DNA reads TGTGCCAGCTACGACCCCCGCGGGACATTTTACGAGCAGTACTTC.

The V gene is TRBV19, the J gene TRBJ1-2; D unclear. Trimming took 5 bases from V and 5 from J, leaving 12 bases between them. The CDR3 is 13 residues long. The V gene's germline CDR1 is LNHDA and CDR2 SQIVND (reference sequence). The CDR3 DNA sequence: TGTGCCAGTAGTTCCCCCCAGCGTTATGGCTACACCTTC. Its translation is CASSSPQRYGYTF.

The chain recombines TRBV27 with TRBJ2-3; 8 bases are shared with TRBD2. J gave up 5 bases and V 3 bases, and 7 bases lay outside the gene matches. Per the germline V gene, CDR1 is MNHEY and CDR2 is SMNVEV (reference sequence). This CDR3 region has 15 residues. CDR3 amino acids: CASSLVLADLDTQYF. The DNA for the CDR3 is TGTGCCAGCAGTTTGGTACTAGCGGACCTAGATACGCAGTATTTT.

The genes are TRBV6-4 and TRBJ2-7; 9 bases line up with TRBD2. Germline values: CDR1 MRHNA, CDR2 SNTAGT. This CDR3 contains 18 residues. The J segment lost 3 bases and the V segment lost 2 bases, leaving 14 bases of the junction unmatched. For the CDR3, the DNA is TGTGCCAGCAGTGACGTTTCTCGCGGGAGGGCTATTGACTACGAGCAGTACTTC. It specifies CASSDVSRGRAIDYEQYF.

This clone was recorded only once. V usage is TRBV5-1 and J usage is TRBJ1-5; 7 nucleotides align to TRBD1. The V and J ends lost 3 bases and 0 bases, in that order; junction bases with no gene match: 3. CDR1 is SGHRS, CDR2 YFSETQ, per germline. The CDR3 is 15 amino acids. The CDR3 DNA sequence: TGCGCCAGCAGCTGGACAGGCGATAGCAATCAGCCCCAGCATTTT. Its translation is CASSWTGDSNQPQHF.

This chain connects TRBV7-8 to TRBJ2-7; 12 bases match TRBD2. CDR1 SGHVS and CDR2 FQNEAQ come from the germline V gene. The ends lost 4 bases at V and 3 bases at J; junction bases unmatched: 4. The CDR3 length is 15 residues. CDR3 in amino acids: CASSSRTSGIYEQYF. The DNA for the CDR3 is TGTGCCAGCAGCTCTCGGACTAGCGGGATCTACGAGCAGTACTTC.

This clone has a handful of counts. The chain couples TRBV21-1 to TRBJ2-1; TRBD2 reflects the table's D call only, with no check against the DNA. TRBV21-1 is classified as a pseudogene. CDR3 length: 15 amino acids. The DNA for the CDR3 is TGTGCCAGCAGCGTACTAGCGGGGCCCTACAATGAGCAGTTCTTC. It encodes CASSVLAGPYNEQFF.

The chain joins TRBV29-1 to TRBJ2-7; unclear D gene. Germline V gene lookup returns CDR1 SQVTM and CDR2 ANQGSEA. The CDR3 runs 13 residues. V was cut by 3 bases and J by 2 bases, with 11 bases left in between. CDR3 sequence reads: CSVEDRLTYEQYF. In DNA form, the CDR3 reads TGCAGCGTTGAGGACCGGCTGACCTACGAGCAGTACTTC.

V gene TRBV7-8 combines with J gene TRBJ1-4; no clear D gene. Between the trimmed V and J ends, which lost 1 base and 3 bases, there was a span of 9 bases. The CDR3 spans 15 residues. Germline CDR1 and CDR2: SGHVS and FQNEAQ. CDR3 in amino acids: CASSLEVGPNEKLFF. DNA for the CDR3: TGTGCCAGCAGCTTAGAAGTAGGCCCTAATGAAAAACTGTTTTTT.

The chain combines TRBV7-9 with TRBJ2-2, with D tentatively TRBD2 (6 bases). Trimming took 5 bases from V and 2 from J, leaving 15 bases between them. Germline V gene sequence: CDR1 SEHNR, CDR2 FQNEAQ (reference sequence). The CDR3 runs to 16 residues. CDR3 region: CASSPPGGSNTGELFF. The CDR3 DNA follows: TGTGCCAGCAGCCCCCCAGGAGGGTCTAACACCGGGGAGCTGTTTTTT.

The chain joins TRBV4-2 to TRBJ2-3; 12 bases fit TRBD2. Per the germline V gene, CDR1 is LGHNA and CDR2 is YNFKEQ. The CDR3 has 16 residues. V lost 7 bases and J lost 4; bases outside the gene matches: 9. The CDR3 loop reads CASTDLAGGGPDTQYF. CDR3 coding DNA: TGTGCCAGCACCGACCTAGCGGGAGGGGGCCCAGATACGCAGTATTTT.

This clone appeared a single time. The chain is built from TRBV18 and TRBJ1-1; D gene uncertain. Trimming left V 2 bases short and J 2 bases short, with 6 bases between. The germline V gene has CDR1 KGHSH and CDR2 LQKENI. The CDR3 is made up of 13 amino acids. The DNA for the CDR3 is TGTGCCAGCTCACCAACGGGTAACACTGAAGCTTTCTTT. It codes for CASSPTGNTEAFF. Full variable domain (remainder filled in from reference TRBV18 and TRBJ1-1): NAGVMQNPRHLVRRRGQEARLRCSPMKGHSHVYWYRQLPEEGLKFMVYLQKENIIDESGMPKERFSAEFPKEGPSILRIQQVVRGDSAAYFCASSPTGNTEAFFGQGTRLTVV.

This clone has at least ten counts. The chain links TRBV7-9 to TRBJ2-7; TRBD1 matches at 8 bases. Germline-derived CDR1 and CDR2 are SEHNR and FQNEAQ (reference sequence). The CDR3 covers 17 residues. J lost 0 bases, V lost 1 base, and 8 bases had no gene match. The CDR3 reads CASSLGAGGVISYEQYF. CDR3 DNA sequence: TGTGCCAGCAGCTTAGGAGCAGGGGGCGTTATCTCCTACGAGCAGTACTTC.